Listed here are 4 T cell receptor beta chains from one sample, sequenced in a study of post-analysis software for immune sequencing data. Overall study results and limits: There were roughly 5 TRBV segments more frequent in patients than controls, and TRBV5-6, TRBV5-1 and TRBV20-1 were among them.

Unique-molecular-identifier-tagged TCR beta cDNA libraries were used. TCRdb passed the PCR reads through MiXCR, listing each CDR3 protein once. The table has roughly 540,000 distinct CDR3 sequences, 30% to 40% seen once; the top ten hold approximately 6%. The antigens of these receptors remain unknown. Sequencing was carried out using blood. Receptor source: a girl aged 2 to 17 with multiple sclerosis.

This clonotype was found a few times. The CDR3 spells CASSLAHNQPQHF. The CDR3 region has the DNA TGTGCCAGCAGCTTAGCGCACAATCAGCCCCAGCATTTT. The chain has TRBV7-2 and TRBJ1-5; D not resolved. This CDR3 is 13 amino acids long. The ends were cut back, 0 bases at V and 3 bases at J, with 3 bases in the middle. Germline values: CDR1 SGHTA, CDR2 FQGNSA.

The CDR3 nucleotides read TGCAGTGGGGGGACTGCTCAGTATAATTCACCCCTCCACTTT. It yields the protein CSGGTAQYNSPLHF. V is TRBV20-1 and J is TRBJ1-6, with D maybe TRBD1 (5 bases). Germline V lookup: CDR1 DFQATT, CDR2 SNEGSKA (reference sequence). This CDR3 contains 14 residues. Trimming left V 7 bases short and J 4 bases short, with 14 bases between.

This clonotype occurred a few times. The chain carries TRBV15 and TRBJ2-5; D may be TRBD2 (6 bases). Between the trimmed V and J ends, which lost 1 base and 2 bases, there was a span of 11 bases. Germline-derived CDR1 and CDR2 are LNHNV and YYDKDF (reference sequence). The CDR3 has 15 residues. As DNA, the CDR3 is TGTGCCACCAGCAGAGCAGCGGGCAGGCAAGAGACCCAGTACTTC. Protein sequence: CATSRAAGRQETQYF. Full variable domain (missing parts from reference TRBV15 and TRBJ2-5): DAMVIQNPRYQVTQFGKPVTLSCSQTLNHNVMYWYQQKSSQAPKLLFHYYDKDFNNEADTPDNFQSRRPNTSFCFLDIRSPGLGDTAMYLCATSRAAGRQETQYFGPGTRLLVL.

This clonotype was picked up one time. An end of the junction does not agree with germline; a read error may underlie this. V is TRBV5-1 and J is TRBJ2-5, with no clear D. This CDR3 spans 12 amino acids. Germline CDR1 is SGHRS and CDR2 is YFSETQ. The CDR3 sequence is CANSRAQETQYF. For the CDR3, the DNA is TGCGCCAACAGCCGTGCCCAAGAGACCCAGTACTTC.